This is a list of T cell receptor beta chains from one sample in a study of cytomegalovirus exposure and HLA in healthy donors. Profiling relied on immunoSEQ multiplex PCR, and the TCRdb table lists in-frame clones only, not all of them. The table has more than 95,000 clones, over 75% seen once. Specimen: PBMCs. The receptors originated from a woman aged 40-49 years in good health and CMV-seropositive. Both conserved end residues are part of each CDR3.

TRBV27,CASSTSGTGLVRADTQYF
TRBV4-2,CASSSGGQDTQYF
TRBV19,CASSRPTQGSETQYF
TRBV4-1,CASSQHSGGVYNEQFF
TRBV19,CASTQQGTATEAFF
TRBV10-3,CAISPGLGEFIEQYF
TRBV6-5,CASSYSTSLTYNEQFF
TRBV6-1,CASKPSLAGGYEQYF
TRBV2,CASRREPPGELFF
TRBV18,CASSTGTGNLQPQHF
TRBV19,CASSPTYRNRVATMSQFF
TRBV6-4,CASSDSMTGSGYTF
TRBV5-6,CASSGGTVTDTQYF
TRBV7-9,CASSLGPAEQFF
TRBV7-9,CSSSMGQGGNSGNTIYF
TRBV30,CAWSDSSGRYNEQFF
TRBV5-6,CASSRGQARWNEQFF
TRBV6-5,CASSKGRGNTEAFF
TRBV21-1,CASIPFRDSFYSNQPQHF
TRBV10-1,CASSVGLDQPQHF
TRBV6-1,CASSGWTSGIRDEQFF
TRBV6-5,CASSYGGSVTGNTIYF
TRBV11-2,CASSLEAGQPQHF
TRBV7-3,CASSRGQSTDTQYF
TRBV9,CASSTTRNTDTQYF
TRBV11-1,CASRSSGPPDEQYF
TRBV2,CASSVTSGRSSYNEQFF
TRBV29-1,CSVVGGLAVGETQYF
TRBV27,CASMGQHSYEQYF
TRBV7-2,CAEGALWTQYF